What follows are 14 T cell receptor beta chains derived from one specimen sequenced in a study of T cells in women clearing cervical HPV infection. Method: immunoSEQ multiplex PCR; TCRdb's copy keeps in-frame clones and lacks some. This table lists some 40,000 clones. The sample consisted of blood buffy coat. The receptors here all came from a woman between 18 and 70 years old with a cervical HPV16 infection that either progressed to CIN3+ or cleared (not recorded which).

On this clone: The read is 3 residues too short to cover the CDR3 end, so that end is filled in from the germline J gene. This chain uses TRBV20-1 with TRBJ2-3; 7 bases agree with TRBD2. The junction had 8 bases not matched to a gene; V was cut back by 2 bases and J by 6 bases. CDR3 size: 14 residues. Germline values: CDR1 DFQATT, CDR2 SNEGSKA (reference sequence). The CDR3 protein is CSARKGGGGDTQYF. The sequenced part of the CDR3 DNA is TGCAGTGCTAGAAAGGGCGGGGGTGGTGATACG.

To note about this clone: From the germline J gene comes the end of the CDR3, since the read stops 3 residues before it. This rearrangement joins TRBV19 to TRBJ1-4, with TRBD1 identical over 7 bases. There are 14 residues in the CDR3. The germline gives CDR1 LNHDA, CDR2 SQIVND (reference sequence). Trimming cost V 4 bases and J 8 bases; bases outside gene matches: 7. Incomplete CDR3 DNA: TGTGCCAGTAGTAACGACAGGGTTAGAGAAAAA. This gives the protein CASSNDRVREK. The full-length CDR3 reads as CASSNDRVREKLFF.

In the case of this clone: Read sequence stops 3 residues before the CDR3 end, and the germline J gene provides the missing end. V gene TRBV14 combines with J gene TRBJ2-2; 7 positions agree with TRBD1. CDR3 length equals 17 residues. The V segment lost 4 bases and the J segment 5 bases; nucleotides outside the gene matches: 13. Germline V gene data show CDR1 as SGHDN and CDR2 as FVKESK. CDR3 sequence: CASSLGDDRAGTGELFF. Partial CDR3 DNA: TGTGCCAGCAGCCTGGGAGATGACAGGGCAGGAACCGGGGAG. Full variable domain (remainder filled in from reference TRBV14 and TRBJ2-2): EAGVTQFPSHSVIEKGQTVTLRCDPISGHDNLYWYRRVMGKEIKFLLHFVKESKQDESGMPNNRFLAERTGGTYSTLKVQPAELEDSGVYFCASSLGDDRAGTGELFFGEGSRLTVL.

Regarding this clone: The CDR3 end falls 3 residues outside the read, so it is completed with the germline J gene. The chain joins TRBV5-1 to TRBJ2-1; the match to TRBD1 covers 11 bases. The J segment lost 8 bases and the V segment lost 4 bases, leaving 14 bases of the junction unmatched. The CDR3 consists of 17 residues. Per the germline V gene, CDR1 is SGHRS and CDR2 is YFSETQ. The CDR3: CASSGPRTGGNRDEQFF. CDR3 bases read: TGCGCCAGCAGCGGACCGAGGACAGGGGGCAACCGAGATGAG.

On this clone: The sequenced fragment ends 3 residues before the CDR3 boundary, so the rest is inferred from the germline J gene. The chain has TRBV7-2 and TRBJ1-2; a possible D gene is TRBD1 (5 bases). Trimming left V 3 bases short and J 5 bases short, with 7 bases between. This CDR3 is built from 12 residues. Germline CDR1 and CDR2: SGHTA and FQGNSA. CDR3 in amino acids: CASSFDSYGYTF. The DNA read from the CDR3 is TGTGCCAGCAGCTTTGACAGTTATGGC.

This clone shows up as medium-sized by frequency. The missing CDR3 end, 3 residues past where the read stops, is filled in from the germline J gene. The chain has TRBV6-1 and TRBJ1-4; D might be TRBD1 (6 bases). In germline, CDR1 is MNHNS, CDR2 SASEGT. V dropped 0 bases and J dropped 8 bases, with 13 bases sitting between them. The CDR3 has 15 residues. This chain's CDR3 is CASSEALGAGEKLFF. CDR3 DNA, as far as it was read: TGTGCCAGCAGTGAAGCCCTGGGGGCAGGAGAAAAA.

Comments on this clone: A read error may account for a junction end that differs from germline. The CDR3 bases that were read are TGCGCTAGCAGCGTCGGACAGCCCTACAATGAG. The encoded protein is CASSVGQPYNE. The whole CDR3 reads CASSVGQPYNEQFF. The chain has TRBV5-1 and TRBJ2-1, with D possibly TRBD1 on 6 matching bases. Read data end 3 residues before the CDR3 end; the end is taken from the germline J gene. The CDR3 is 14 residues long. The germline gives CDR1 SGHRS, CDR2 YFSETQ.

The CDR3 spells CASSLSGGRVPPLHF. CDR3 DNA, as far as it was read: TGTGCCAGCAGCTTATCGGGCGGGAGGGTCCCACCC. This chain connects TRBV7-9 to TRBJ1-6; D is ambiguous. The read terminates 3 residues ahead of where the CDR3 ends, so the germline J gene completes it. Trimming left V 2 bases short and J 11 bases short, with 16 bases between. Germline V lookup: CDR1 SEHNR, CDR2 FQNEAQ (reference sequence). The CDR3 loop spans 15 amino acids.

Remarks on this clone: The CDR3 is cut off 3 residues early in the read; its end comes from the germline J gene. The chain couples TRBV11-2 to TRBJ2-7; 8 bases are a match to TRBD1. The CDR3 totals 14 residues. CDR1 SGHAT and CDR2 FQNNGV come from the germline V gene. V lost 1 base, J lost 3 bases, and 2 bases stayed unmatched. CDR3 amino acids: CASSLGTGGYEQYF. The part of the CDR3 DNA that was read is TGTGCCAGCAGCTTAGGAACAGGGGGCTACGAG. The complete variable domain, with remaining parts taken from reference TRBV11-2 and TRBJ2-7, reads EAGVAQSPRYKIIEKRQSVAFWCNPISGHATLYWYQQILGQGPKLLIQFQNNGVVDDSQLPKDRFSAERLKGVDSTLKIQPAKLEDSAVYLCASSLGTGGYEQYFGPGTRLTVT.

As for this clone: Read sequence stops 3 residues before the CDR3 end, and the germline J gene provides the missing end. The chain links TRBV2 to TRBJ2-5, with TRBD2 matching over 8 bases. V dropped 8 bases and J dropped 4; count of bases not matched to a gene: 9. The CDR3 consists of 14 residues. CDR1 is SNHLY, CDR2 FYNNEI, per germline. CDR3 bases read: TGTGCCAGCGATATCGGACTAGCAGGAGAGACC. Translation gives CASDIGLAGET. The complete CDR3 reads CASDIGLAGETQYF.

In regard to this clone: The CDR3 end falls 3 residues outside the read, so it is completed with the germline J gene. The V and J genes are TRBV2 and TRBJ1-1; D ambiguous. CDR1 SNHLY and CDR2 FYNNEI come from the germline V gene. V was trimmed by 5 bases and J by 0 bases, leaving 7 bases between them. The CDR3 contains 13 residues. Here the CDR3 reads CASSTDMNTEAFF. CDR3 DNA (partial): TGTGCCAGCAGTACAGATATGAACACTGAA.

With respect to this clone: The read falls 3 residues short of the CDR3 end, and the missing part is taken from the germline J gene. This chain joins TRBV20-1 and TRBJ2-2; 15 nucleotides line up with TRBD2. The germline V gene encodes CDR1 DFQATT and CDR2 SNEGSKA (reference sequence). Trimming removed 3 bases from V and 5 bases from J; junction bases left unmatched: 10. This CDR3 spans 18 amino acids. The CDR3 sequence: CSARPWTSGGARTGELFF. The part of the CDR3 DNA that was read is TGCAGTGCTAGGCCCTGGACTAGCGGGGGGGCAAGAACCGGGGAG.

Regarding this clone: The read gets to within 3 residues of the CDR3 end, and the germline J gene fills in the rest. The rearrangement uses TRBV5-1 and TRBJ2-3; TRBD2 matches 12 bases. Germline loops: CDR1 SGHRS, CDR2 YFSETQ. V was pared by 5 bases and J by 4 bases, with 5 bases of the junction left unmatched. This CDR3 has 15 residues. The CDR3: CASRPSGGAPDTQYF. CDR3 DNA (partial): TGCGCCAGCAGACCTAGCGGGGGGGCCCCAGATACG.

About this clone: The sequenced fragment ends 3 residues before the CDR3 boundary, so the rest is inferred from the germline J gene. The chain couples TRBV7-9 to TRBJ2-7; maybe TRBD1 (6 bases). Trimming shortened V by 1 base and J by 6 bases, and 10 bases separated the two germline ends. The CDR3 covers 13 residues. The germline gives CDR1 SEHNR, CDR2 FQNEAQ (reference sequence). CDR3 DNA, as far as it was read: TGTGCCAGCAGCTTAGAAGGCAGGGGCGAG. Its protein product is CASSLEGRGE. The CDR3 as a whole reads CASSLEGRGEQYF. Together with reference TRBV7-9 and TRBJ2-7, the CDR3 gives the full variable domain: DTGVSQNPRHKITKRGQNVTFRCDPISEHNRLYWYRQTLGQGPEFLTYFQNEAQLEKSRLLSDRFSAERPKGSFSTLEIQRTEQGDSAMYLCASSLEGRGEQYFGPGTRLTVT.